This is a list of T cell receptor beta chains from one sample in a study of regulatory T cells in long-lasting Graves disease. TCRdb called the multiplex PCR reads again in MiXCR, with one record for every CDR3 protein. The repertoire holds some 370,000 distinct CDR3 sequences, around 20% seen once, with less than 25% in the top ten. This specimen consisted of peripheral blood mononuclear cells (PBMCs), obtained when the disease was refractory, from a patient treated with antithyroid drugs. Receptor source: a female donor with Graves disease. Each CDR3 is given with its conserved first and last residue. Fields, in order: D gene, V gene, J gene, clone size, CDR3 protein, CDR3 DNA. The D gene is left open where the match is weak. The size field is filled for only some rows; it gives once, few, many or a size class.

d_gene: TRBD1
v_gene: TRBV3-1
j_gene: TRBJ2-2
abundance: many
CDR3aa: CASSYDRADTGELFF
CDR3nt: TGTGCCAGCAGCTATGACAGGGCTGACACCGGGGAGCTGTTTTTT

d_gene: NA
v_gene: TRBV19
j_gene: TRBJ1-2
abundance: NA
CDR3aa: CASSTRDLYGYTF
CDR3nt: TGTGCCAGTAGTACCCGGGACCTCTATGGCTACACCTTC

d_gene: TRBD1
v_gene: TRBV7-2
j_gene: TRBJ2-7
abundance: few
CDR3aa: CASSRPGTGYEQYF
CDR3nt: TGTGCCAGCAGCCGACCCGGGACAGGCTACGAGCAGTACTTC

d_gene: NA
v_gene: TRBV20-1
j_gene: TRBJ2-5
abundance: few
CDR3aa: CSATRDEEETQYF
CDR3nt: TGCAGTGCTACCCGGGACGAGGAAGAGACCCAGTACTTC

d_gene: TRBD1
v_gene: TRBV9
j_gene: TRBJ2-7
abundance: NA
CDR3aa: CASSVGTGSEQYF
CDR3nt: TGTGCCAGCAGCGTAGGGACAGGGTCCGAGCAGTACTTC

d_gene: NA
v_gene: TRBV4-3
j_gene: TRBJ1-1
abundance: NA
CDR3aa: CASSQDAGQTNTEAFF
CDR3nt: TGCGCCAGCAGCCAAGATGCAGGACAGACGAACACTGAAGCTTTCTTT

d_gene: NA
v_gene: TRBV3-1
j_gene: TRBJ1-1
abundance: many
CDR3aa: CASSQAQGAEAFF
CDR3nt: TGTGCCAGCAGCCAGGCACAGGGTGCTGAAGCTTTCTTT

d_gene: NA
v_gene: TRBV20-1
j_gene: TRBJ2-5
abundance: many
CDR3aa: CSAHPLQGRETQYF
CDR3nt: TGCAGTGCCCACCCATTACAGGGTCGAGAGACCCAGTACTTC

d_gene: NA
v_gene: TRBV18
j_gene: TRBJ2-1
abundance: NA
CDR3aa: CASSPTGLNNEQFF
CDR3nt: TGTGCCAGCTCACCCACAGGATTAAACAATGAGCAGTTCTTC

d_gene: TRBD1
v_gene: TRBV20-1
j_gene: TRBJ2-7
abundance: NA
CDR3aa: CSAPGQGIHEQYF
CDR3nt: TGCAGTGCTCCGGGACAGGGGATCCACGAGCAGTACTTC

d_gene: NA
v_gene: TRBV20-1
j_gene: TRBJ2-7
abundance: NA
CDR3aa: CSARGSPGPLVGHEQYF
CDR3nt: TGCAGTGCTAGGGGGTCACCCGGGCCCCTCGTTGGCCACGAGCAGTACTTC

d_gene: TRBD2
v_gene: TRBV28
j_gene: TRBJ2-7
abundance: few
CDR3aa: CASSPLSGRGGPKVHEQYF
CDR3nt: TGTGCCAGCAGTCCCCTTAGCGGGAGAGGCGGGCCAAAAGTCCACGAGCAGTACTTC

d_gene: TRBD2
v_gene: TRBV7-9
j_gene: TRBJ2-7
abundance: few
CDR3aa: CASGTSGSGTYEQYF
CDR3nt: TGTGCCAGCGGCACTAGCGGGAGTGGGACCTACGAGCAGTACTTC

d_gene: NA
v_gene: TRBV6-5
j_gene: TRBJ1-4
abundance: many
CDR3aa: CASSYSRLEGEKLFF
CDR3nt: TGTGCCAGCAGTTACTCTAGGCTAGAGGGGGAAAAACTGTTTTTT

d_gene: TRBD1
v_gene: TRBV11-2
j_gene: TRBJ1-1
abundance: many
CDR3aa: CASSSWTGGGRTEAFF
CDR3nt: TGTGCCAGCAGCTCCTGGACAGGGGGAGGACGGACTGAAGCTTTCTTT

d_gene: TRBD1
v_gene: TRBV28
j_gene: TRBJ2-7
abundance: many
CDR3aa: CASHNGRDRENEQYF
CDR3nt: TGTGCCAGCCATAACGGAAGGGACAGGGAAAACGAGCAGTACTTC

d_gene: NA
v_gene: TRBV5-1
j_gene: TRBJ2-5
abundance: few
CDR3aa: CASHGSSGETQYF
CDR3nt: TGCGCCTCTCACGGGTCCTCTGGGGAGACCCAGTACTTC

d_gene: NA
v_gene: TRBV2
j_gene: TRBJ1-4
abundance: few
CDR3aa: CASMSQGPEKLFF
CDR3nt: TGTGCCAGCATGAGTCAGGGCCCCGAAAAACTGTTTTTT

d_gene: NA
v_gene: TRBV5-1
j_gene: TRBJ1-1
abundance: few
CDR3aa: CASSLEEGVNTEAFF
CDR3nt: TGCGCCAGCAGCTTGGAGGAGGGGGTGAACACTGAAGCTTTCTTT

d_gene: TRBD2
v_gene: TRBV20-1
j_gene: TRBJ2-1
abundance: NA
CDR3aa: CSANGLAAFDEQFF
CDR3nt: TGCAGTGCGAACGGACTAGCGGCCTTTGATGAGCAGTTCTTC

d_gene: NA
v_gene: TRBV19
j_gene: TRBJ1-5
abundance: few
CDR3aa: CASSIQTSWDQPQHF
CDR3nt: TGTGCCAGTAGTATTCAGACATCCTGGGATCAGCCCCAGCATTTT

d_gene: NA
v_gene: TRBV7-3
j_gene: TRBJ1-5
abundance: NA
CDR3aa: CASSLWAAGINQPQHF
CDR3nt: TGTGCCAGCAGCTTATGGGCGGCGGGGATCAATCAGCCCCAGCATTTT

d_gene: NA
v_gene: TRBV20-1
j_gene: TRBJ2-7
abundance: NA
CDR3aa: CSASGPSLPAPYEQYF
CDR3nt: TGCAGTGCTAGCGGCCCAAGCCTGCCTGCCCCCTACGAGCAGTACTTC

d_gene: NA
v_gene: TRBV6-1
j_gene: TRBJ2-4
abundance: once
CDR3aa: CASSQRGGGAQNIQYF
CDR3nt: TGTGCCAGCAGCCAGCGAGGGGGGGGGGCCCAAAACATTCAGTACTTC

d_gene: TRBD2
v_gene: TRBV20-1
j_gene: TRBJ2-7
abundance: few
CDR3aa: CSAMAGGTSYEQYF
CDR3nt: TGCAGTGCCATGGCGGGAGGGACCTCCTACGAGCAGTACTTC

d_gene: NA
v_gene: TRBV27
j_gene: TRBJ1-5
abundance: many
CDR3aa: CASRLLGQSQPQHF
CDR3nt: TGTGCCAGCCGACTACTAGGACAGTCTCAGCCCCAGCATTTT

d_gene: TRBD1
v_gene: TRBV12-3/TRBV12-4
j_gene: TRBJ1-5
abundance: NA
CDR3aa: CASRYQGAHQPQHF
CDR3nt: TGTGCCAGCAGATATCAGGGGGCTCATCAGCCCCAGCATTTT

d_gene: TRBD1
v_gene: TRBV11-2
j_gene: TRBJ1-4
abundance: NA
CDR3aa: CASSLGDRNNEKLFF
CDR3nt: TGTGCCAGCAGCTTAGGGGACAGAAATAATGAAAAACTGTTTTTT

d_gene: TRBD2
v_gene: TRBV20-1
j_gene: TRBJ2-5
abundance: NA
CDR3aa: CSASGGRLETQYF
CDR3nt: TGCAGTGCTAGTGGCGGGAGGTTAGAGACCCAGTACTTC

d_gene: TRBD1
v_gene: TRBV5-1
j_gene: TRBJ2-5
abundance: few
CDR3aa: CASSSGQGKETQYF
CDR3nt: TGCGCCAGCAGCTCTGGACAGGGGAAAGAGACCCAGTACTTC

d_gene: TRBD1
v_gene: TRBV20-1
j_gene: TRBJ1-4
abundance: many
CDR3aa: CSASAGQGNEKLFF
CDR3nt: TGCAGTGCTAGCGCAGGACAGGGGAATGAAAAACTGTTTTTT

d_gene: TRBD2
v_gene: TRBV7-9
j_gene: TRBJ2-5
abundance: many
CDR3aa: CASSLSSGSTQETQYF
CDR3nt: TGTGCCAGCAGCTTAAGTAGCGGGAGCACCCAAGAGACCCAGTACTTC

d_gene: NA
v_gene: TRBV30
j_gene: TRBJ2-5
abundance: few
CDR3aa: CAWDYLLGNGETQYF
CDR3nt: TGTGCCTGGGACTACCTTCTGGGGAATGGAGAGACCCAGTACTTC

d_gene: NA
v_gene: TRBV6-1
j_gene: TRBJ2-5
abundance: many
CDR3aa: CASSSPGGMETQYF
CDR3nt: TGTGCCAGCAGCTCCCCCGGGGGTATGGAGACCCAGTACTTC

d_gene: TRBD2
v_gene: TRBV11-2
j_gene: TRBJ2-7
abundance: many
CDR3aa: CASSSRLAGDFGYEQYF
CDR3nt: TGTGCCAGCAGCTCCAGACTAGCGGGAGATTTCGGCTACGAGCAGTACTTC

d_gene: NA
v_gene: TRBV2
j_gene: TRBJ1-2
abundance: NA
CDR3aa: CASKASVYGYTF
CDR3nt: TGTGCCAGCAAGGCGAGTGTATATGGCTACACCTTC

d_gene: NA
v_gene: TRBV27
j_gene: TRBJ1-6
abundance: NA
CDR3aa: CASSLWGQGGSPLHF
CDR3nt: TGTGCCAGCAGTTTGTGGGGGCAGGGCGGTTCACCCCTCCACTTT

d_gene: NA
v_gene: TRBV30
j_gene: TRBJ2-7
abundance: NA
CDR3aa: CAWSGTVGQYF
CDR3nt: TGTGCCTGGAGTGGTACGGTTGGGCAGTACTTC

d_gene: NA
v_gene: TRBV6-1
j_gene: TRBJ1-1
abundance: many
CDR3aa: CASLQGFGTEAFF
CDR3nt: TGTGCCAGCTTACAGGGCTTTGGCACTGAAGCTTTCTTT

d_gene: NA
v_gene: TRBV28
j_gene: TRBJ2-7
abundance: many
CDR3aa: CASSFAGSYSEQYF
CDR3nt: TGTGCCAGCAGTTTCGCGGGGAGCTATTCCGAGCAGTACTTC

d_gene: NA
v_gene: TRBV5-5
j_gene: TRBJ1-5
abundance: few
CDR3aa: CASSLVFTGTYSNQPQHF
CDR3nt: TGTGCCAGCAGCTTGGTTTTCACCGGTACCTATAGCAATCAGCCCCAGCATTTT

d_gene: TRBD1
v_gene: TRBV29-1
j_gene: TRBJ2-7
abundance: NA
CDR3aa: CSVEDLGDRVDYEQYF
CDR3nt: TGCAGCGTTGAAGATCTTGGGGACAGGGTTGACTACGAGCAGTACTTC

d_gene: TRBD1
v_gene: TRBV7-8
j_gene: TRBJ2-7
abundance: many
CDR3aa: CASSLHQGQSYEQYF
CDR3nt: TGTGCCAGCAGCCTGCATCAGGGACAGTCCTACGAGCAGTACTTC